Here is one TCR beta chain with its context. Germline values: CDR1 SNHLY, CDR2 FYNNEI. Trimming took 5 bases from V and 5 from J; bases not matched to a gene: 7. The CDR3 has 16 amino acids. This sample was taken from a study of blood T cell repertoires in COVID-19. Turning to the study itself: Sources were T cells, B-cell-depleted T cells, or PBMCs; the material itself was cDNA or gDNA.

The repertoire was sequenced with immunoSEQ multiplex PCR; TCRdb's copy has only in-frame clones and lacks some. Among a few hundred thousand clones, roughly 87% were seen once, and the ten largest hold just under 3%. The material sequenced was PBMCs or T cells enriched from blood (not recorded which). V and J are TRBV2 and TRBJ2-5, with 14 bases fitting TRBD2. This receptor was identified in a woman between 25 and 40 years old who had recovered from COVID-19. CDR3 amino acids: CASSPGLAGEWETQYF. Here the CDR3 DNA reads TGTGCCAGCAGTCCGGGACTAGCGGGGGAGTGGGAGACCCAGTACTTC.